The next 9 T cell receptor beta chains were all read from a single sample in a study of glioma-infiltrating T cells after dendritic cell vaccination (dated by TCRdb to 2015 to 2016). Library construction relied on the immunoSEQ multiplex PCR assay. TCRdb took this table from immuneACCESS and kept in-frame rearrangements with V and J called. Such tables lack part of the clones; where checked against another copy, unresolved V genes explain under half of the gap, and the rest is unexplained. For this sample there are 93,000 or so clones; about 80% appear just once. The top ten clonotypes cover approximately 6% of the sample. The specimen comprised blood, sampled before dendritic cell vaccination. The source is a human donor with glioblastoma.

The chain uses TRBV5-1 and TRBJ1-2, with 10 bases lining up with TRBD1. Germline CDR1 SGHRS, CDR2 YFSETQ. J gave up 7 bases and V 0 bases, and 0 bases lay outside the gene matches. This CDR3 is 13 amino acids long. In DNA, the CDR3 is TGCGCCAGCAGCTTGGGGACAGGGGGTGGCTACACCTTC. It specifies CASSLGTGGGYTF.

For the CDR3, the DNA is TGTGCCAGTAATATCAGGGGCGTACTGAACACCGGGGAGCTGTTTTTT. The encoded protein is CASNIRGVLNTGELFF. This rearrangement joins TRBV19 to TRBJ2-2, with D maybe TRBD1 (6 bases). Trimming left V 7 bases short and J 1 base short, with 16 bases between. The germline V gene encodes CDR1 LNHDA and CDR2 SQIVND (reference sequence). CDR3 length equals 16 residues.

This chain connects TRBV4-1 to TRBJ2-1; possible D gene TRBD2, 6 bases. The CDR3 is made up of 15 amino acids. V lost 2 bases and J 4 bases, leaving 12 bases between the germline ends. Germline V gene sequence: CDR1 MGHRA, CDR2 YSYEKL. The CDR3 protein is CASSQPGLPYNEQFF. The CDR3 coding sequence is TGCGCCAGCAGCCAACCGGGACTGCCGTACAATGAGCAGTTCTTC.

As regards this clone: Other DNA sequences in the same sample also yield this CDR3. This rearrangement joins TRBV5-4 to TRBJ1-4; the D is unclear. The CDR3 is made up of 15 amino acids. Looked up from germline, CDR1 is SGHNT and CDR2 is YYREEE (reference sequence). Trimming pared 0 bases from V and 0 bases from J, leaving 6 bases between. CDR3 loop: CASSLGGATNEKLFF. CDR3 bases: TGTGCCAGCAGCTTGGGCGGTGCAACTAATGAAAAACTGTTTTTT.

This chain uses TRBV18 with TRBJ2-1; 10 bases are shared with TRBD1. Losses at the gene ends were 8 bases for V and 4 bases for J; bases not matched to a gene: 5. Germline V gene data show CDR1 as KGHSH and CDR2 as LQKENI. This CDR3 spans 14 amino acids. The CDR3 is CASLGQGDYNEQFF. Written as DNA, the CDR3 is TGTGCCAGCCTTGGACAGGGGGATTACAATGAGCAGTTCTTC. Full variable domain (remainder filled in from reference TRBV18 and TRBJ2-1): NAGVMQNPRHLVRRRGQEARLRCSPMKGHSHVYWYRQLPEEGLKFMVYLQKENIIDESGMPKERFSAEFPKEGPSILRIQQVVRGDSAAYFCASLGQGDYNEQFFGPGTRLTVL.

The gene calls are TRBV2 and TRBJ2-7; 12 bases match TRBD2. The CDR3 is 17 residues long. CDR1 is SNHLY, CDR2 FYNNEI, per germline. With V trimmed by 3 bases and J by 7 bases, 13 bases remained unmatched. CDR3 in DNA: TGTGCCAGCAGTGACCGGGCTAGCGGGAGGGCCGGGGTTGAGCAGTACTTC. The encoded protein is CASSDRASGRAGVEQYF.

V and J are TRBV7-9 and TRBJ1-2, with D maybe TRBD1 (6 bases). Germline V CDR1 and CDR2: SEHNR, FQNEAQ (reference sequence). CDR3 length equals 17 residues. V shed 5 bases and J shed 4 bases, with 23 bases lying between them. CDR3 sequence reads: CASSPFNAGQTPYGYTF. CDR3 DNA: TGTGCCAGCAGCCCCTTCAACGCTGGACAGACTCCCTATGGCTACACCTTC. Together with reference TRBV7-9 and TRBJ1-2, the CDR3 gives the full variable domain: DTGVSQNPRHKITKRGQNVTFRCDPISEHNRLYWYRQTLGQGPEFLTYFQNEAQLEKSRLLSDRFSAERPKGSFSTLEIQRTEQGDSAMYLCASSPFNAGQTPYGYTFGSGTRLTVV.

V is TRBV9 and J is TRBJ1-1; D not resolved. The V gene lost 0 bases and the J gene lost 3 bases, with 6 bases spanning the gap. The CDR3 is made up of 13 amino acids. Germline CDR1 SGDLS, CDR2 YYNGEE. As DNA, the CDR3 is TGTGCCAGCAGCGTAGAATCTGACACTGAAGCTTTCTTT. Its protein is CASSVESDTEAFF.

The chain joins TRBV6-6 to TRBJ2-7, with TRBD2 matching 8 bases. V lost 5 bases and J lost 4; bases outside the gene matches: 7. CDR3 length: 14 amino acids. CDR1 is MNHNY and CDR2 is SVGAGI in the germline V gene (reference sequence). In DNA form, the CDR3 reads TGTGCCAGCAGTAATAGCGGGGACCTTTACGAGCAGTACTTC. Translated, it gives CASSNSGDLYEQYF.